The TCR beta chain under discussion was sequenced for a study of regulatory T cells in long-lasting Graves disease. This clonotype was counted at least ten times. Building of the TCR beta libraries involved iRepertoire HTBI primers and Arm-PCR of CDR3 regions. Original processing methods: Samples collectively showed fewer than 80 TRBV and 14 TRBJ segments. TCRdb passed the multiplex PCR reads through MiXCR, listing each CDR3 protein once. The authors' filters were not applied to this entry. The sample has over 500,000 distinct CDR3 sequences; approximately 16% are singletons. Germline V gives CDR1 SGHTA, CDR2 FQGNSA. This CDR3 region has 18 residues. J lost 0 bases, V lost 5 bases, and 8 bases had no gene match. The time point is: newly diagnosed GD, antithyroid drugs for less than 3 months. The TCR library was made from RNA that had been extracted from PBMCs in TRIzol. These data also formed part of another study, on T cells in Graves' hyperthyroidism and ophthalmopathy. That study adds: The HTBI primer set drove a first-round RT-PCR of the TCR CDR3. For ophthalmopathy, model prediction preceded onset by a median about six months.

This TCR was sampled from a man aged 18 to 30 with Graves disease. This material consisted of peripheral blood mononuclear cells (PBMCs), taken at new diagnosis, from a patient treated with antithyroid drugs. The genes are TRBV7-2 and TRBJ2-7, with 15 bases lining up with TRBD2. In nucleotides, the CDR3 is TGTGCCAGCAGCCTCGCCGGGACTAGCGGGAGGTACTCCTACGAGCAGTACTTC. Translated: CASSLAGTSGRYSYEQYF.